A selection of T cell receptor beta chains follows, all from one sample in a study of T cell repertoires in cytomegalovirus infection. TCRdb re-called the reads with MiXCR, one entry per CDR3 protein. The table has approximately 910,000 distinct CDR3 sequences, 30% to 40% seen once. Their cognate antigens are unknown. This sample comprised cultured CD8+ T cells from PBMCs, obtained from culture after CMV antigen stimulation. These TCRs come from a human donor in good health (CMV status not recorded). Some clones in this sample may be carry-over from other donors' samples. CDR3s leave out the opening cysteine and the closing phenylalanine or tryptophan. The order of the fields is V gene, J gene, CDR3 protein.

TRBV12-5,TRBJ2-1,ASGLGLAGWDEQF
TRBV4-3,TRBJ2-2,ASSHQGAGELF
TRBV2,TRBJ1-1,ASSAPSTGPEAF
TRBV25-1,TRBJ2-2,AARQGTGELF
TRBV2,TRBJ2-7,ASRTFDRGIYEQY
TRBV28,TRBJ2-3,ASSFFQGVADTQY
TRBV7-8,TRBJ2-3,ASSQSVVGTDTQY
TRBV20-1,TRBJ2-2,SARDPTQGTNTGELF
TRBV12-5,TRBJ2-5,ASGLVLGETQY
TRBV19,TRBJ2-5,ASSPRTGWAYIETQY
TRBV5-3,TRBJ2-1,ASSLDGQVRNNEQF
TRBV12-3/TRBV12-4,TRBJ2-2,ASSSPGTGGDTGELF
TRBV7-6,TRBJ1-6,ASSLAVRNSPLH
TRBV7-9,TRBJ1-4,ASSLVPGRGNEKLF
TRBV6-1,TRBJ2-3,VSSPGVLSTDTQY
TRBV28,TRBJ1-1,ASSFSGRDYATEAF